This is a list of T cell receptor beta chains from one sample in a study of T cells in Graves' hyperthyroidism and ophthalmopathy. TCRdb fed the multiplex PCR reads into MiXCR, producing one record per CDR3 protein. The table has 490,000 or so distinct CDR3 sequences, roughly 23% seen once. Sequencing was carried out using blood. The receptors were gathered from an older woman with Graves' ophthalmopathy. Both conserved end residues are part of each CDR3. The D gene is left open where the match is weak. Clone size is given for some rows only: seen once, a few or many times, or a class if the clone is expanded.

length	D	V	J	size	DNA	CDR3
19	TRBD2	TRBV12-3/TRBV12-4	TRBJ2-2	few	TGTGCCAGCAGGATCCCCGCGGGACTAGCGGGAGGGGGGACCGGGGAGCTGTTTTTT	CASRIPAGLAGGGTGELFF
14	-	TRBV4-2	TRBJ2-2	-	TGTGCCAGCAGCCACTACCGGTACACCGGGGAGCTGTTTTTT	CASSHYRYTGELFF
11	-	TRBV29-1	TRBJ1-2	-	TGCAGCGTTGAAGCTAACTATGGCTACACCTTC	CSVEANYGYTF
13	-	TRBV11-2	TRBJ2-3	many	TGTGCCAGCAGCTTAGATACGGCAGATACGCAGTATTTT	CASSLDTADTQYF
15	TRBD1	TRBV15	TRBJ1-1	many	TGTGCCACCACCGAGGACAGGGGCCTGAACACTGAAGCTTTCTTT	CATTEDRGLNTEAFF
18	-	TRBV4-3	TRBJ1-1	-	TGCGCCAGCAGCCAAGACGGAGATGGGACGGGATGGGGCACTGAAGCTTTCTTT	CASSQDGDGTGWGTEAFF
14	TRBD2	TRBV3-1	TRBJ2-1	few	TGTGCCAGCAGCCTTTCCAAGACTAGCGATGAGCAGTTCTTC	CASSLSKTSDEQFF
15	-	TRBV3-1	TRBJ1-5	many	TGTGCCAGCAGCCTTTCTGGGCGCAGTAATCAGCCCCAGCATTTT	CASSLSGRSNQPQHF
17	TRBD2	TRBV6-5	TRBJ2-5	-	TGTGCCAGCAGTTACCTCCCTAGCGGAGCGTACCAAGAGACCCAGTACTTC	CASSYLPSGAYQETQYF
13	TRBD1	TRBV5-1	TRBJ2-1	few	TGCGCCAGCAGACAGGGGGCTGCCAATGAGCAGTTCTTC	CASRQGAANEQFF
13	TRBD1	TRBV6-1	TRBJ2-7	-	TGTGCCAGCAGCCCCGACAGGGTCGGCGAGCAGTACTTC	CASSPDRVGEQYF
15	TRBD2	TRBV6-2/TRBV6-3	TRBJ2-1	-	TGTGCCAGCAGTTACGCTAGCGGGAGTGCGGTTGAGCAGTTCTTC	CASSYASGSAVEQFF
14	-	TRBV28	TRBJ1-1	few	TGTGCCAGCCCAGGGACGGCCGATGGCACTGAAGCTTTCTTT	CASPGTADGTEAFF
14	TRBD1	TRBV20-1	TRBJ1-2	-	TGCAGTGCTAGAGGCGCTTGGACAGGGGACGGCTACACCTTC	CSARGAWTGDGYTF
11	-	TRBV30	TRBJ2-7	-	TGTGCCTGGAGTTATTCCTACGAGCAGTACTTC	CAWSYSYEQYF
14	-	TRBV24-1	TRBJ1-1	-	TGTGCCACCAGTGATCCGGGGACGCCGGCTGAAGCTTTCTTT	CATSDPGTPAEAFF
12	TRBD1	TRBV6-2/TRBV6-3	TRBJ2-1	few	TGTGCCAGCACCAGGGGGATGGATGAGCAGTTCTTC	CASTRGMDEQFF
15	-	TRBV19	TRBJ2-2	-	TGTGCCAGTAGTATACCTAGCCGAACCACCGGGGAGCTGTTTTTT	CASSIPSRTTGELFF
15	-	TRBV7-9	TRBJ2-1	-	TGTGCCAGCAGCCCGGGGGACACCCGGATCGATGAGCAGTTCTTC	CASSPGDTRIDEQFF